The clone carrying this TCR beta chain was seen a handful of times. Study processing details: Reference gene primer amplification gave nucleated cell count estimates. Data came from immunoSEQ multiplex PCR; TCRdb stores just in-frame clones and leaves some out. V and J calls and clone size are copied from that table; D and trimming were computed from the DNA. The sample gives about 190,000 clones, roughly 84% of which show up once; around 21% is in the top ten. The sample belongs to a study of blood T cell repertoires in COVID-19. Study context: Acute and convalescent COVID-19 specimens originated in the United States, Italy and Spain. T cells, B-cell-depleted T cells, or PBMCs supplied cDNA or gDNA.

The sequence came from a human donor in a cohort sampled during active COVID-19. Material: peripheral blood.

As DNA, the CDR3 is TGTGCCAGCAGCCGAATAAATCTAGGACAGAAAAATTCACCCCTCCACTTT. Its protein is CASSRINLGQKNSPLHF. The chain recombines TRBV4-2 with TRBJ1-6, with TRBD1 as a possible D gene (6 bases). CDR1 is LGHNA, CDR2 YNFKEQ, per germline. The CDR3 loop spans 17 amino acids. V was pared by 4 bases and J by 7 bases, with 20 bases between.